A single sample gave rise to the 23 T cell receptor beta chains below, sequenced in a study of technical replicates of blood from a few donors (dated by TCRdb to 2016 to 2017). Libraries came from the immunoSEQ multiplex PCR assay. What TCRdb holds here is the immuneACCESS table cut down to in-frame rearrangements. Part of the clones is not present; checked against another copy, under half of the missing clones reflect an unresolved V gene, and the others are unexplained. The sample table lists tens of thousands of clones, roughly 96% of them with a count of one. Around 0.18% of the sample goes to the ten largest clones. Input material: T cells isolated from PBMCs. These receptors were obtained from a human donor in good health.

The chain links TRBV7-9 to TRBJ2-5; 9 bases align to TRBD1. Trimming at V came to 5 bases and at J to 4 bases, leaving 8 bases not matched to a gene. The germline gives CDR1 SEHNR, CDR2 FQNEAQ (reference sequence). This CDR3 has 15 residues. CDR3 loop: CASSKTDRGGETQYF. CDR3 nucleotides: TGTGCCAGCAGCAAAACGGACAGGGGAGGAGAGACCCAGTACTTC.

The genes are TRBV4-1 and TRBJ1-1; D possibly corresponds to TRBD1 (6 bases). The V end lost 0 bases, the J end lost 4 bases, and 12 bases lay between the germline ends. The CDR3 is 15 amino acids. The germline V gene encodes CDR1 MGHRA and CDR2 YSYEKL. In DNA, the CDR3 is TGCGCCAGCAGCCAAGACAGGGGTCACAGCACTGAAGCTTTCTTT. It codes for CASSQDRGHSTEAFF.

Concerning this clone: This CDR3 is also generated by other DNA sequences in the sample. The chain joins TRBV5-1 to TRBJ2-5, with TRBD1 matching 7 bases. Germline CDR1 is SGHRS and CDR2 is YFSETQ. The CDR3 sequence is 14 residues long. The J segment lost 2 bases and the V segment lost 0 bases, leaving 1 base of the junction unmatched. The CDR3 DNA follows: TGCGCCAGCAGCTTGGAGGGACAGCAAGAGACCCAGTACTTC. Its translation: CASSLEGQQETQYF.

This clone was picked up one time. The chain combines TRBV15 with TRBJ1-2, with 9 bases fitting TRBD1. V gave up 1 base and J gave up 6 bases; unmatched junction bases: 0. The CDR3 consists of 13 residues. Germline loops: CDR1 LNHNV, CDR2 YYDKDF (reference sequence). Here the CDR3 reads CATSRGQGDGYTF. The CDR3 coding sequence is TGTGCCACCAGCAGAGGACAGGGGGATGGCTACACCTTC.

This clone was counted a single time. The chain employs TRBV6-5 and TRBJ2-1; TRBD1 agrees at 7 bases. Germline-derived CDR1 and CDR2 are MNHEY and SVGAGI. Trimming cost V 6 bases and J 7 bases; bases outside gene matches: 6. CDR3 length equals 13 residues. This chain's CDR3 is CASRKTGQNEQFF. The DNA for the CDR3 is TGTGCCAGCAGAAAGACAGGGCAGAATGAGCAGTTCTTC.

This clone appeared a single time. J is TRBJ2-2 and V is TRBV5-1, with 9 bases that match TRBD1. J lost 6 bases, V lost 4 bases, and 7 bases had no gene match. CDR1 is SGHRS, CDR2 YFSETQ, per germline. This CDR3 spans 15 amino acids. The CDR3 region has the DNA TGCGCCAGCAGCCGATGGACAGGGGAGGCCGGGGAGCTGTTTTTT. This translates into CASSRWTGEAGELFF.

This chain's CDR3 is CASSLAGHSNQPQHF. DNA for the CDR3: TGTGCCAGCAGCTTAGCTGGACATAGCAATCAGCCCCAGCATTTT. V gene TRBV7-2 combines with J gene TRBJ1-5, with D tentatively TRBD1 (5 bases). V gave up 0 bases and J gave up 0 bases, with 6 bases separating them. This CDR3 comprises 15 residues. Germline values: CDR1 SGHTA, CDR2 FQGNSA. The full variable domain, its missing parts supplied by reference TRBV7-2 and TRBJ1-5, is GAGVSQSPSNKVTEKGKDVELRCDPISGHTALYWYRQSLGQGLEFLIYFQGNSAPDKSGLPSDRFSAERTGGSVSTLTIQRTQQEDSAVYLCASSLAGHSNQPQHFGDGTRLSIL.

CDR3 in DNA: TGCGCCAGCAGCCAAGGGCGGGGGATCTCCTACAATGAGCAGTTCTTC. Translation gives CASSQGRGISYNEQFF. The chain uses TRBV4-1 and TRBJ2-1, with 7 nucleotides matching TRBD2. Per germline, CDR1 MGHRA and CDR2 YSYEKL. This CDR3 spans 16 amino acids. V lost 1 base and J lost 0; bases outside the gene matches: 3.

The chain couples TRBV6-1 to TRBJ2-7; 7 nucleotides agree with TRBD2. CDR3 length: 16 amino acids. Trimming cost V 1 base and J 0 bases; bases outside gene matches: 6. Germline CDR1 reads MNHNS; CDR2 reads SASEGT. CDR3 loop: CASSEDWTSSSYEQYF. CDR3 nucleotide sequence: TGTGCCAGCAGTGAAGATTGGACTAGTTCCTCCTACGAGCAGTACTTC.

This chain connects TRBV6-1 to TRBJ1-1; 8 bases match TRBD1. CDR1 and CDR2 from the germline V gene are MNHNS and SASEGT. The CDR3 is made up of 14 amino acids. After removal of 1 base from V and 11 bases from J, the junction contained 9 bases not matched to a gene. CDR3 nucleotides: TGTGCCAGCAGTGAAGGGACAGGGAAGATAAGGGCTTTCTTT. Amino acid sequence: CASSEGTGKIRAFF.

Only one count was recorded for this clone. The chain joins TRBV29-1 to TRBJ1-2, with 9 bases identical to TRBD1. Germline loops: CDR1 SQVTM, CDR2 ANQGSEA. Trimming at V came to 4 bases and at J to 7 bases, leaving 10 bases not matched to a gene. The CDR3 is 14 residues long. CDR3 residues: CSVGAPGQGFGYTF. The DNA for the CDR3 is TGCAGCGTTGGGGCCCCGGGACAGGGATTTGGCTACACCTTC. Filled out from reference TRBV29-1 and TRBJ1-2, the complete variable domain reads SAVISQKPSRDICQRGTSLTIQCQVDSQVTMMFWYRQQPGQSLTLIATANQGSEATYESGFVIDKFPISRPNLTFSTLTVSNMSPEDSSIYLCSVGAPGQGFGYTFGSGTRLTVV.

This chain connects TRBV9 to TRBJ2-7; 8 nucleotides align to TRBD2. V shed 4 bases and J 2 bases; nucleotides not matched to a gene: 8. Germline V CDR1 and CDR2: SGDLS, YYNGEE. CDR3 size: 15 residues. The CDR3 protein is CASSKYSGAAYEQYF. The CDR3 DNA follows: TGTGCCAGCAGCAAATATAGCGGGGCCGCCTACGAGCAGTACTTC.

This chain uses TRBV29-1 with TRBJ2-1; 7 positions match TRBD1. V shed 4 bases, J shed 5 bases, and the junction held 14 bases outside the gene matches. The CDR3 has 16 residues. Per the germline V gene, CDR1 is SQVTM and CDR2 is ANQGSEA. The CDR3 protein is CSVGRSGQRGNNEQFF. The CDR3, as DNA: TGCAGCGTTGGTAGGTCGGGACAGAGGGGAAACAATGAGCAGTTCTTC.

The chain employs TRBV27 and TRBJ1-1; D perhaps matches TRBD1 (5 bases). The length of the CDR3 is 14 residues. From germline, CDR1 is MNHEY and CDR2 SMNVEV (reference sequence). The V end lost 3 bases, the J end lost 7 bases, and 15 bases lay between the germline ends. This CDR3 reads CASSLGPGDFEAFF. CDR3 nucleotide sequence: TGTGCCAGCAGTTTGGGTCCGGGGGACTTTGAAGCTTTCTTT.

This clone was seen just once. DNA for the CDR3: TGTGCCAGCAGTCTTAGCGGGAGAGACAATGAGCAGTTCTTC. This translates into CASSLSGRDNEQFF. The chain uses TRBV6-1 and TRBJ2-1; 9 positions match TRBD2. V lost 5 bases to trimming and J lost 5 bases; unmatched junction nucleotides: 4. The V gene's germline CDR1 is MNHNS and CDR2 SASEGT. There are 14 residues in the CDR3.

The chain is built from TRBV6-6 and TRBJ2-3; 13 nucleotides line up with TRBD2. The CDR3 is made up of 15 amino acids. Germline V gene data show CDR1 as MNHNY and CDR2 as SVGAGI (reference sequence). The ends lost 5 bases at V and 3 bases at J; junction bases unmatched: 2. The CDR3 DNA reads TGTGCCAGCAGTCCGGGACTAGCGGGAACAGATACGCAGTATTTT. It is translated as CASSPGLAGTDTQYF.

V and J are TRBV7-9 and TRBJ2-1; TRBD1 aligns across 8 bases. Germline assignment: CDR1 SEHNR and CDR2 FQNEAQ (reference sequence). The trim removed 5 bases at V and 7 bases at J, leaving 1 base unmatched. The CDR3 covers 12 residues. The CDR3 DNA follows: TGTGCCAGCAGCCGACAGGGGAATGAGCAGTTCTTC. Translating it yields CASSRQGNEQFF.

This chain connects TRBV10-3 to TRBJ2-5, with 9 bases lining up with TRBD1. Germline lookup yields CDR1 ENHRY and CDR2 SYGVKD. The CDR3 runs 17 residues. V trimming: 3 bases; J trimming: 4 bases; junction bases outside the gene matches: 12. CDR3 nucleotide sequence: TGTGCCATCAGTGAATTCTTAACAGGGGGCAATGGAGAGACCCAGTACTTC. Translating it yields CAISEFLTGGNGETQYF.

This rearrangement joins TRBV27 to TRBJ2-5; no clear D. The germline V and J ends were trimmed by 0 bases and 4 bases, with 15 bases remaining between them. The CDR3 runs 16 residues. The germline V gene has CDR1 MNHEY and CDR2 SMNVEV (reference sequence). The CDR3 bases are TGTGCCAGCAGTTTATCTGCCGGGTTTCGCAGAGAGACCCAGTACTTC. Translating gives CASSLSAGFRRETQYF.

The chain carries TRBV7-6 and TRBJ1-2; tentative D call: TRBD1 (6 bases). The CDR3 runs to 13 residues. Deletions cut 5 bases from V and 2 bases from J, with 9 bases between. CDR1 is SGHVS, CDR2 FNYEAQ, per germline. The chain's CDR3 is CASSPTGNYGYTF. The DNA of the CDR3 is TGTGCCAGCAGCCCTACAGGGAACTATGGCTACACCTTC.

This sequence joins TRBV5-4 and TRBJ2-5, with 11 bases matching TRBD2. CDR3 length: 15 amino acids. The V and J ends lost 2 bases and 1 base, in that order; junction bases with no gene match: 1. Germline V CDR1 and CDR2: SGHNT, YYREEE (reference sequence). The CDR3 protein is CASSFSGGGQETQYF. The DNA for the CDR3 is TGTGCCAGCAGCTTTAGCGGGGGGGGCCAAGAGACCCAGTACTTC.

The V and J genes are TRBV30 and TRBJ2-4, with 7 bases matching TRBD1. Germline CDR1 and CDR2: GTSNPN and SVGIG (reference sequence). V lost 0 bases, J lost 9 bases, and 5 bases stayed unmatched. The CDR3 extends over 13 amino acids. DNA of the CDR3: TGTGCCTGGAGTGTACGTCAGGGGGTCATTCAGTACTTC. The encoded protein is CAWSVRQGVIQYF.

This clone was found once. The V gene is TRBV27, the J gene TRBJ2-5; possibly TRBD1 for D (6 bases). The CDR3 sequence is 15 residues long. Trimming removed 4 bases at V and 4 bases at J, with 16 bases between. Germline V lookup: CDR1 MNHEY, CDR2 SMNVEV (reference sequence). This chain's CDR3 is CASSSQDRRTETQYF. CDR3 sequence (DNA): TGTGCCAGCAGTTCTCAAGACAGGAGAACAGAGACCCAGTACTTC.